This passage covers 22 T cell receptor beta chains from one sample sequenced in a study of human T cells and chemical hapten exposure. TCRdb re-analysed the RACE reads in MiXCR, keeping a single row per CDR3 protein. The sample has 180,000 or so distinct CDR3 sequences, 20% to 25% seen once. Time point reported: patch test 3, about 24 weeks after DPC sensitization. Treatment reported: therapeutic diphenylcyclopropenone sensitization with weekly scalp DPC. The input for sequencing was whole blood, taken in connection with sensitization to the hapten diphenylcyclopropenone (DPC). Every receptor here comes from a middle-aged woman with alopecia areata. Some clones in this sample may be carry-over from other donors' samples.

The CDR3 bases are TGTGCCAGCAGCTTAGTTGGTACGGGCGCCAACACTGAAGCTTTCTTT. Amino acids: CASSLVGTGANTEAFF. The chain recombines TRBV7-2 with TRBJ1-1, with D uncertain. The V and J ends lost 1 base and 2 bases respectively, with 14 bases between them. Germline V gives CDR1 SGHTA, CDR2 FQGNSA. The CDR3 consists of 16 residues.

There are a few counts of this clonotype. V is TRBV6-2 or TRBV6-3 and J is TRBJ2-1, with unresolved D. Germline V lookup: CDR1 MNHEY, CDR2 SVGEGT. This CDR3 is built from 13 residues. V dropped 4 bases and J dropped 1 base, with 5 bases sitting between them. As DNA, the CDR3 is TGTGCCAGCAGTTCAAAGTCCTACAATGAGCAGTTCTTC. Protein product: CASSSKSYNEQFF.

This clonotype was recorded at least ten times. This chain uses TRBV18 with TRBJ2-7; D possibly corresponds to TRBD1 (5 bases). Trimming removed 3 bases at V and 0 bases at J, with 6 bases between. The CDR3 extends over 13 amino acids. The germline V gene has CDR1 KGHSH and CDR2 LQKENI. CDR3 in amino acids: CASSPDSSYEQYF. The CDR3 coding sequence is TGTGCCAGCTCACCCGACAGCTCCTACGAGCAGTACTTC.

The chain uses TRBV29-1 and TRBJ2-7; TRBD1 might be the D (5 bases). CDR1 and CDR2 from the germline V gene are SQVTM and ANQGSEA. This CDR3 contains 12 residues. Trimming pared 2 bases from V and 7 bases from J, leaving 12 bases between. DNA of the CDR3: TGCAGCGTTGAAATCCAGGGTCGGGAGCAGTACTTC. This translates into CSVEIQGREQYF.

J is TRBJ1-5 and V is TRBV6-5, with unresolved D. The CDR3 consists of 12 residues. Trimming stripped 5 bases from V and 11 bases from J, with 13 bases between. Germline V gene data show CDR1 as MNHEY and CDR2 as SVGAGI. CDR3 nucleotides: TGTGCCAGCAGTAACGGGTTAACAGCCCAGCATTTT. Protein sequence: CASSNGLTAQHF.

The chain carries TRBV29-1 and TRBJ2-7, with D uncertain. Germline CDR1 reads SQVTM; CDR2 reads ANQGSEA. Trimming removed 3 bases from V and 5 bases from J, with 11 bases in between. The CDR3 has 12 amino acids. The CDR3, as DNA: TGCAGCGTTGAGGAGCGAGACAACGAGCAGTACTTC. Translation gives CSVEERDNEQYF.

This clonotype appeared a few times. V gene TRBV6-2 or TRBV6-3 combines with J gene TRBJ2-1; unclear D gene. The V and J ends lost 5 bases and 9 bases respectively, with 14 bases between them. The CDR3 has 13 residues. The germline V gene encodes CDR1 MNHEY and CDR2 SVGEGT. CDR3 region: CASSLPGPGEQFF. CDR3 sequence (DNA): TGTGCCAGCAGTCTCCCCGGCCCGGGTGAGCAGTTCTTC.

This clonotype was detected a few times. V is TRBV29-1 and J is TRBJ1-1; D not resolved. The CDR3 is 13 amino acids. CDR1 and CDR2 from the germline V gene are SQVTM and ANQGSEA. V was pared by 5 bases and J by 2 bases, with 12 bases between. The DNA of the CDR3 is TGCAGCGTTTCCAGGAACGAAAACACTGAAGCTTTCTTT. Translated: CSVSRNENTEAFF.

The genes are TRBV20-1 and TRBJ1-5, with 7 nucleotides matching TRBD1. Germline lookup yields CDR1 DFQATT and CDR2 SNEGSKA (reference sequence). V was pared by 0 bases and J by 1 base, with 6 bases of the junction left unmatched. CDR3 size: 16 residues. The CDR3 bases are TGCAGTGCTAGAGAGGCGACAGGGAAAAGCAATCAGCCCCAGCATTTT. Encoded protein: CSAREATGKSNQPQHF.

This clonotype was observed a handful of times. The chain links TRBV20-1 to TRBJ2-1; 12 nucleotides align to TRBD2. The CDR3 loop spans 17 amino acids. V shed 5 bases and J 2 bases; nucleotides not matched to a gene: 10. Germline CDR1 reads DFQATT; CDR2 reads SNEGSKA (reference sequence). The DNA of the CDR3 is TGCAGTGCTCCCAATTCCGGGACTAGCGGGCCCTACAATGAGCAGTTCTTC. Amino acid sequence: CSAPNSGTSGPYNEQFF.

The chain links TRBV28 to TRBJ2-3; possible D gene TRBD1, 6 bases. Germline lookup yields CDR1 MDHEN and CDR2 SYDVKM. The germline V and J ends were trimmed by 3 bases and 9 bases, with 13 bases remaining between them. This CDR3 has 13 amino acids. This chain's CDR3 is CASSLRGIHTQYF. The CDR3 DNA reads TGTGCCAGCAGTTTGAGGGGGATCCACACGCAGTATTTT.

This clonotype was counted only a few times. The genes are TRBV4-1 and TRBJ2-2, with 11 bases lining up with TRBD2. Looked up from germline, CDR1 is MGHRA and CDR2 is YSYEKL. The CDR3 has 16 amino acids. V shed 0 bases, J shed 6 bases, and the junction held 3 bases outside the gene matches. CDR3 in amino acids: CASSQDPGLAAGELFF. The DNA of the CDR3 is TGCGCCAGCAGCCAAGATCCGGGACTAGCGGCCGGGGAGCTGTTTTTT.

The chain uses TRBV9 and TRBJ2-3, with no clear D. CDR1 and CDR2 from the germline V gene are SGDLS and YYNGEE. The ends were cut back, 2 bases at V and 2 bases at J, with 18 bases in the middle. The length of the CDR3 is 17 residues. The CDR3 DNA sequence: TGTGCCAGCAGCGTGCAAGTCAGAGGACGATCCACAGATACGCAGTATTTT. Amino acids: CASSVQVRGRSTDTQYF.

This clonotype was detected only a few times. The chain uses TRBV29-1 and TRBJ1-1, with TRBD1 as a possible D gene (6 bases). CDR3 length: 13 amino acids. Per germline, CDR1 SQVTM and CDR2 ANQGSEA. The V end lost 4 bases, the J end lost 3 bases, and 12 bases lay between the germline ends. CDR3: CSVAGVHYTEAFF. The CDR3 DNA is TGCAGCGTTGCAGGGGTCCACTACACTGAAGCTTTCTTT.

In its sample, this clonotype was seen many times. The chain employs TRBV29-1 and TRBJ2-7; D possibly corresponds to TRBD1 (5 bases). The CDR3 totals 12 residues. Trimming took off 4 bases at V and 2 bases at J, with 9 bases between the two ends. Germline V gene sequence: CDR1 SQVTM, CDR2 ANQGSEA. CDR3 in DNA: TGCAGCGTTGGGACATCGGCCTACGAGCAGTACTTC. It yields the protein CSVGTSAYEQYF.

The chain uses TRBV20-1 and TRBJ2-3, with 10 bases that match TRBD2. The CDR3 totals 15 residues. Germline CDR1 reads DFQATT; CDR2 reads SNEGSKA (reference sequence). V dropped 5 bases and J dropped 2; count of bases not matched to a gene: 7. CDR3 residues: CSAARAGGATDTQYF. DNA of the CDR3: TGCAGTGCTGCCCGAGCGGGAGGGGCCACAGATACGCAGTATTTT.

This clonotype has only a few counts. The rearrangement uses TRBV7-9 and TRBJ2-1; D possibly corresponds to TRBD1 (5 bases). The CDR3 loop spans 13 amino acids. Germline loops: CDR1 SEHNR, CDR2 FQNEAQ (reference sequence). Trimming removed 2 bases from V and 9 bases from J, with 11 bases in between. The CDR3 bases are TGTGCCAGCAGCTTAAGTGGCCAGGGTGAGCAGTTCTTC. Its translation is CASSLSGQGEQFF.

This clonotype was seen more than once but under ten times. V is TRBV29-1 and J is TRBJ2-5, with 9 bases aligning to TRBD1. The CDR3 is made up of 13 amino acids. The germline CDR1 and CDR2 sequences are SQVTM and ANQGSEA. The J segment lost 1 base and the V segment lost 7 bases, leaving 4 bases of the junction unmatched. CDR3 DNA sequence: TGCAGCGGAACGGACAGGGGCCAAGAGACCCAGTACTTC. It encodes CSGTDRGQETQYF.

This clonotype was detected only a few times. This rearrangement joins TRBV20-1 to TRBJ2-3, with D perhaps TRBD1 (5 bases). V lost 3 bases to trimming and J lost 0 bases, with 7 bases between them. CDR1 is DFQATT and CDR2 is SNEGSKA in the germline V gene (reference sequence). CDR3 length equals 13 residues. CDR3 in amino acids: CSASQGSTDTQYF. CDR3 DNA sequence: TGCAGTGCTAGTCAGGGCAGCACAGATACGCAGTATTTT.

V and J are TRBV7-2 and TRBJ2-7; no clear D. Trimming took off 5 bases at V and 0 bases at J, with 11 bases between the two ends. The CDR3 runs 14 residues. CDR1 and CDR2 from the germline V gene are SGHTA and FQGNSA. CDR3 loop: CASSLDIYSYEQYF. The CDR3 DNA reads TGTGCCAGCAGCCTAGACATATACTCCTACGAGCAGTACTTC.

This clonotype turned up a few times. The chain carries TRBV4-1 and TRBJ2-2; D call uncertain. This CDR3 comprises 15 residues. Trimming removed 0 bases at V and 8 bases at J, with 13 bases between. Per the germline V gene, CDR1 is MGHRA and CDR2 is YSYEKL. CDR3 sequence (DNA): TGCGCCAGCAGCCAAGAGCTGTACGAATTGGGGGAGCTGTTTTTT. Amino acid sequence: CASSQELYELGELFF.

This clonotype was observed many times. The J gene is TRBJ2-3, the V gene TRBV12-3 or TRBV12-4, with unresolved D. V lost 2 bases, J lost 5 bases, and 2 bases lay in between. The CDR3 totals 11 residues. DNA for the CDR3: TGTGCCAGCAGTTTAAAAGATACGCAGTATTTT. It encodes CASSLKDTQYF.